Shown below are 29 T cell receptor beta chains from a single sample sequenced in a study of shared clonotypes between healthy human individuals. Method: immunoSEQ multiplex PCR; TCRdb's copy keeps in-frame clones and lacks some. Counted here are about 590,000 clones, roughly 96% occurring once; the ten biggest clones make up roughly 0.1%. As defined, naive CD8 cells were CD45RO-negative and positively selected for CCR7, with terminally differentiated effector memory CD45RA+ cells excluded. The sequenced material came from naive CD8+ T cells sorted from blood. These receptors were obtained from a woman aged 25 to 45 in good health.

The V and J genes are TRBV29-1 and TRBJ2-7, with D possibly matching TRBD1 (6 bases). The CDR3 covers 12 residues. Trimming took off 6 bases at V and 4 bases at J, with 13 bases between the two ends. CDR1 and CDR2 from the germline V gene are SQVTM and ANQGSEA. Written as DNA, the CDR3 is TGCAGCGTCTTGGACAGCCCGTACGAGCAGTACTTC. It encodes CSVLDSPYEQYF.

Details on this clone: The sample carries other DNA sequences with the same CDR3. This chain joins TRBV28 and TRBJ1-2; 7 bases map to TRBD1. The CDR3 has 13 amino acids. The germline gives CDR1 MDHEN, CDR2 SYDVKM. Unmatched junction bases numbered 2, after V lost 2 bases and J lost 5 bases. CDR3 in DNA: TGTGCCAGCAGTTTAGGACAGGCATATGGCTACACCTTC. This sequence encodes CASSLGQAYGYTF.

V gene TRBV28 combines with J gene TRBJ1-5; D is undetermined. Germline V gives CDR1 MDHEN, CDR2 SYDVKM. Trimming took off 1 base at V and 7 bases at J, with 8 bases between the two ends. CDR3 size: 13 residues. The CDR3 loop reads CASSLFGPQPQHF. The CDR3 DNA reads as TGTGCCAGCAGTTTATTTGGGCCCCAGCCCCAGCATTTT. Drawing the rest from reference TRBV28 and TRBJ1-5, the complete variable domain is DVKVTQSSRYLVKRTGEKVFLECVQDMDHENMFWYRQDPGLGLRLIYFSYDVKMKEKGDIPEGYSVSREKKERFSLILESASTNQTSMYLCASSLFGPQPQHFGDGTRLSIL.

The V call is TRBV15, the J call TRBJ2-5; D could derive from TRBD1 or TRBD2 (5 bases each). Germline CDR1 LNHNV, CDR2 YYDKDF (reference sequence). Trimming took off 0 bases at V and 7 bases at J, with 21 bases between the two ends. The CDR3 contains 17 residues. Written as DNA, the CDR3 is TGTGCCACCAGCAGAGACCAACTTATGGGACCCGCTGGGACCCAGTACTTC. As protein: CATSRDQLMGPAGTQYF.

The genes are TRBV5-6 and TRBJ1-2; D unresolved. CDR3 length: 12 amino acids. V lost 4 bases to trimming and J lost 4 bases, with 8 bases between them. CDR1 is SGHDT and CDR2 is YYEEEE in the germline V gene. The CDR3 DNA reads TGTGCCAGCAGCAAGGACCTCTATGGCTACACCTTC. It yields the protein CASSKDLYGYTF.

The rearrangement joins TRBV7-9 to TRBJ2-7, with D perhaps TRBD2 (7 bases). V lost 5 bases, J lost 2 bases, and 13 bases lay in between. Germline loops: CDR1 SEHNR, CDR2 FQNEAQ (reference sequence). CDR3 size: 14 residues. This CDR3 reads CASSLGGVPYEQYF. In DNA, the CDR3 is TGTGCCAGCAGCCTAGGGGGGGTACCCTACGAGCAGTACTTC.

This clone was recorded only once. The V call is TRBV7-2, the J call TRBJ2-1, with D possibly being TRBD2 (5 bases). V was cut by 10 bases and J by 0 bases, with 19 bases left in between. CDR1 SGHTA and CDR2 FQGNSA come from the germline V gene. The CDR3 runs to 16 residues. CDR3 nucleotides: TGTGCCACCCTATGGACCGCGGGTAGCTCCTACAATGAGCAGTTCTTC. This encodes CATLWTAGSSYNEQFF. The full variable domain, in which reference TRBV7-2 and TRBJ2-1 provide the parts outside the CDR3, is GAGVSQSPSNKVTEKGKDVELRCDPISGHTALYWYRQSLGQGLEFLIYFQGNSAPDKSGLPSDRFSAERTGGSVSTLTIQRTQQEDSAVYLCATLWTAGSSYNEQFFGPGTRLTVL.

CDR3 residues: CASLPRRGYEQFF. The CDR3 DNA reads as TGTGCCAGCCTACCGAGGAGGGGCTATGAGCAGTTCTTC. The chain has TRBV19 and TRBJ2-1; tentatively, D is TRBD2 (6 bases). This CDR3 is built from 13 residues. CDR1 and CDR2 (germline): LNHDA, SQIVND (reference sequence). The ends were cut back, 9 bases at V and 8 bases at J, with 17 bases in the middle. Complete variable domain (other parts from reference TRBV19 and TRBJ2-1): DGGITQSPKYLFRKEGQNVTLSCEQNLNHDAMYWYRQDPGQGLRLIYYSQIVNDFQKGDIAEGYSVSREKKESFPLTVTSAQKNPTAFYLCASLPRRGYEQFFGPGTRLTVL.

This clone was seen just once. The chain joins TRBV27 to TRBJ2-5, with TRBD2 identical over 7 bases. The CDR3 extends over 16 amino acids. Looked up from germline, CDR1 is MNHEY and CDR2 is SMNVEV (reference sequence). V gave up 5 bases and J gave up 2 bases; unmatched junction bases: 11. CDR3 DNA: TGTGCCAGCAGTCCTACCTTCGGGGGAGGGCAAGAGACCCAGTACTTC. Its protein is CASSPTFGGGQETQYF.

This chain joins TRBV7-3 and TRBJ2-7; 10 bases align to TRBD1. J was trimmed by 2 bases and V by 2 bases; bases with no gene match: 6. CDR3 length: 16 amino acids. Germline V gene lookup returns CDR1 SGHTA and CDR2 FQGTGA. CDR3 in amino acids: CASSLYPGTGAYEQYF. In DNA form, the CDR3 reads TGTGCCAGCAGCTTATATCCGGGGACAGGGGCCTACGAGCAGTACTTC.

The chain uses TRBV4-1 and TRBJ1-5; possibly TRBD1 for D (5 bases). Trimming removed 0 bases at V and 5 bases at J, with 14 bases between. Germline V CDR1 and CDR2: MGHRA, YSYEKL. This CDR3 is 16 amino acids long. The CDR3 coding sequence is TGCGCCAGCAGCCAAGATACTCTGCCCAGGGATCAGCCCCAGCATTTT. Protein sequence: CASSQDTLPRDQPQHF.

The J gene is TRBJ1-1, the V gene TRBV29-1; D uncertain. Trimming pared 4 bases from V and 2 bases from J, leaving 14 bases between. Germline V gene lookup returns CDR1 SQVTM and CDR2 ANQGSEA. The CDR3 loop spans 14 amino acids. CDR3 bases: TGCAGCGTTGCGGGCCACCTATTAAACACTGAAGCTTTCTTT. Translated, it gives CSVAGHLLNTEAFF.

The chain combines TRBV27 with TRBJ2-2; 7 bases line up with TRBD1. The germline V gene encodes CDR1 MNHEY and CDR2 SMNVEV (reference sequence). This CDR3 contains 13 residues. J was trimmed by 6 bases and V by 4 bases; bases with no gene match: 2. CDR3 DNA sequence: TGTGCCAGCAGTTCAAGGGGGCCCGGGGAGCTGTTTTTT. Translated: CASSSRGPGELFF.

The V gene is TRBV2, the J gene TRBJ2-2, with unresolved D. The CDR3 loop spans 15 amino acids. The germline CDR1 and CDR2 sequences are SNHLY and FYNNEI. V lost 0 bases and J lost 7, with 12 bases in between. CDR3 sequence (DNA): TGTGCCAGCAGTGAAGCGGCAAATATGGGCGGGGAGCTGTTTTTT. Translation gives CASSEAANMGGELFF.

CDR3 DNA: TGTGCCAGCAGCAAGGAAAGGCGGCACCTTAGCAATCAGCCCCAGCATTTT. It specifies CASSKERRHLSNQPQHF. V gene TRBV21-1 combines with J gene TRBJ1-5. TRBV21-1 is an annotated pseudogene. The CDR3 totals 17 residues.

CDR3 sequence: CASSHWTGGTYEQYF. CDR3 nucleotides: TGCGCCAGCAGCCATTGGACAGGGGGAACCTACGAGCAGTACTTC. The rearrangement links TRBV4-1 to TRBJ2-7; 10 nucleotides agree with TRBD1. V lost 3 bases, J lost 2 bases, and 4 bases stayed unmatched. The germline gives CDR1 MGHRA, CDR2 YSYEKL. This CDR3 is built from 15 residues.

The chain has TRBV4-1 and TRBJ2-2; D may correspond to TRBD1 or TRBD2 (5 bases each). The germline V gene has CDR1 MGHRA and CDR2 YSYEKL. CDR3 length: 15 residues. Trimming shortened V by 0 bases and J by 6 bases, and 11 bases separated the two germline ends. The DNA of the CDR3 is TGCGCCAGCAGCCAAGACGGGGCTACTGCCGGGGAGCTGTTTTTT. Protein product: CASSQDGATAGELFF.

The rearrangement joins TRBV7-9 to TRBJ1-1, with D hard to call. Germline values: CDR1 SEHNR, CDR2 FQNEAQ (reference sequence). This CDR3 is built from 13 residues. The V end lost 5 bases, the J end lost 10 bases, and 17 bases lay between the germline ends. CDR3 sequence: CASSPTTDPGAFF. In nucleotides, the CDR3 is TGTGCCAGCAGCCCAACCACTGATCCAGGAGCTTTCTTT.

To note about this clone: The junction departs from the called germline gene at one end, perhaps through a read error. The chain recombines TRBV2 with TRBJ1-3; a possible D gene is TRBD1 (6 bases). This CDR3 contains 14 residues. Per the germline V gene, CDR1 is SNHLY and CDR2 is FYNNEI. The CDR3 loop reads CASSETLLSGDPDF. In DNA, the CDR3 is TGTGCCAGCAGTGAAACCCTGTTGTCAGGGGACCCCGATTTT.

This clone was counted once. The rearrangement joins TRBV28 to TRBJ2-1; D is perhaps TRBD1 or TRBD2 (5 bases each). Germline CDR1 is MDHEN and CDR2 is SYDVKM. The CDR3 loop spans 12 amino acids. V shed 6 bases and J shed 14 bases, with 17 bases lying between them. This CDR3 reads CASSRLGPNEFF. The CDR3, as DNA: TGTGCCAGCAGCCGGTTGGGACCGAACGAGTTCTTC.

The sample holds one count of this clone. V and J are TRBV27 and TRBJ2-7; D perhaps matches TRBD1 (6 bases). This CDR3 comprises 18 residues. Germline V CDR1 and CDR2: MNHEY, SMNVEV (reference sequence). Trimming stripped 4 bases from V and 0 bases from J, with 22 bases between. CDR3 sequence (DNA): TGTGCCAGCAGTTCTTTAAACCCAGGGGCGACGAACTCCTACGAGCAGTACTTC. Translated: CASSSLNPGATNSYEQYF.

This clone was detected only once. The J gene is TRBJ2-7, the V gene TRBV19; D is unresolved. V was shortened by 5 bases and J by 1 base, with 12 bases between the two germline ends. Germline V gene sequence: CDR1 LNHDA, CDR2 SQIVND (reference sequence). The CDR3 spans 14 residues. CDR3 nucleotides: TGTGCCAGTAGTTCCCGGATAAAATCCTACGAGCAGTACTTC. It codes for CASSSRIKSYEQYF.

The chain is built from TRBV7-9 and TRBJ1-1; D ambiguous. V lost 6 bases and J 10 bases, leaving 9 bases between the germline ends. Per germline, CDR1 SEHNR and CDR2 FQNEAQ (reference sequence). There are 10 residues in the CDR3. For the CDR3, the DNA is TGTGCCAGCAGTTATAATCGAGCTTTCTTT. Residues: CASSYNRAFF.

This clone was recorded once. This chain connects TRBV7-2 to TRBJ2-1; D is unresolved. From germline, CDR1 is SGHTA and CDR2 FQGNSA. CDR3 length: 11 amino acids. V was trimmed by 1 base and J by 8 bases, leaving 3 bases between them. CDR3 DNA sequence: TGTGCCAGCAGCTTAGTCTATGAGCAGTTCTTC. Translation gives CASSLVYEQFF.

The CDR3 nucleotides read TGTGCCAGCAGCCGGCCCTTAACAGACTCCTACGAGCAGTACTTC. Amino acids: CASSRPLTDSYEQYF. The gene calls are TRBV7-9 and TRBJ2-7, with D unresolved. Germline CDR1 SEHNR, CDR2 FQNEAQ (reference sequence). The CDR3 loop spans 15 amino acids. V lost 5 bases to trimming and J lost 0 bases, with 14 bases between them. The variable domain in full, with the rest retrieved from reference TRBV7-9 and TRBJ2-7, is DTGVSQNPRHKITKRGQNVTFRCDPISEHNRLYWYRQTLGQGPEFLTYFQNEAQLEKSRLLSDRFSAERPKGSFSTLEIQRTEQGDSAMYLCASSRPLTDSYEQYFGPGTRLTVT.

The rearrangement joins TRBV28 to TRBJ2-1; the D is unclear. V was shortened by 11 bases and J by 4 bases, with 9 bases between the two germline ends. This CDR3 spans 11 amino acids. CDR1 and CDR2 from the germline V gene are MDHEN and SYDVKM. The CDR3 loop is CAGGQYNEQFF. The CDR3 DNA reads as TGTGCCGGTGGGCAATACAATGAGCAGTTCTTC. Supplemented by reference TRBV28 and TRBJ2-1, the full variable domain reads DVKVTQSSRYLVKRTGEKVFLECVQDMDHENMFWYRQDPGLGLRLIYFSYDVKMKEKGDIPEGYSVSREKKERFSLILESASTNQTSMYLCAGGQYNEQFFGPGTRLTVL.

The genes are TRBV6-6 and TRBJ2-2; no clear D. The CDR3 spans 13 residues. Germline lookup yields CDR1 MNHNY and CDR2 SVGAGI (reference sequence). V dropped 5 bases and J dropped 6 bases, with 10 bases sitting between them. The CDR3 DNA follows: TGTGCCAGCAGTCCGTCTTTATCCGGGGAGCTGTTTTTT. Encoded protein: CASSPSLSGELFF.

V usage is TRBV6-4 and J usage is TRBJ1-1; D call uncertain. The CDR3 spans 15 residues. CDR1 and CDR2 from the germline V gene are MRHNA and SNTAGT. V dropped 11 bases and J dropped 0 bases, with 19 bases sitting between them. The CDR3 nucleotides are TGTGCCGTCTCCAGGACCACAGTTATGAACACTGAAGCTTTCTTT. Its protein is CAVSRTTVMNTEAFF.

CDR3 sequence: CASSQTRTAFSYEQYF. The DNA for the CDR3 is TGTGCCAGCAGTCAAACCCGGACAGCATTCTCCTACGAGCAGTACTTC. The rearrangement joins TRBV27 to TRBJ2-7; a weak D match, TRBD1 (6 bases). Germline lookup yields CDR1 MNHEY and CDR2 SMNVEV (reference sequence). V was cut by 5 bases and J by 0 bases, with 17 bases left in between. This CDR3 spans 16 amino acids.